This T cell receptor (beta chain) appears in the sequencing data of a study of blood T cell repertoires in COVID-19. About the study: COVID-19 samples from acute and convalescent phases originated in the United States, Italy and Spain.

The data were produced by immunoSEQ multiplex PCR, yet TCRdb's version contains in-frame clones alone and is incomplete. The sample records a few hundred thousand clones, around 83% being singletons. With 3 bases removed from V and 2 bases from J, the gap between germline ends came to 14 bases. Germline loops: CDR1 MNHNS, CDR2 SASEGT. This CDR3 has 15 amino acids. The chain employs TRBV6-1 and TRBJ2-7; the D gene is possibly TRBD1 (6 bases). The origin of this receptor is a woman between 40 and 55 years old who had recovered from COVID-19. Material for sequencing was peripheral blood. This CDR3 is CASSDVVRGTYEQYF. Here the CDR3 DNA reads TGTGCCAGCAGTGATGTAGTCAGGGGAACCTACGAGCAGTACTTC.